Listed here are 28 T cell receptor beta chains from one sample, sequenced in a study of blood T cells in healthy people across ages (dated by TCRdb to between 2015 and 2016). The method was 5' RACE. For sequencing, an Illumina HiSeq 2500 was employed. The second PCR ran for roughly 7 to 12 cycles and used a J-beta primer mix along with a sample-barcoded 5' primer. TCRdb reworked the public reads: Q25 trimming with fastp, MiXCR clone assembly, productive beta chains retained. Duplicate CDR3 protein sequences are folded into a single record with the most common DNA and genes. For this sample there are over 1.5 million distinct CDR3 sequences; roughly 52% appear just once. The ten top clones hold 2.1% of the sample. Sequenced: blood. These receptors were obtained from a woman between 40 and 50 years old in good health.

The V call is TRBV20-1, the J call TRBJ2-1; TRBD1 aligns across 8 bases. This CDR3 is built from 11 residues. Trimming cost V 2 bases and J 14 bases; bases outside gene matches: 5. From germline, CDR1 is DFQATT and CDR2 SNEGSKA (reference sequence). The CDR3 DNA follows: TGCAGTGCTAGACAATGGACAGGGAAGTTCTTC. It encodes CSARQWTGKFF.

The chain couples TRBV21-1 to TRBJ2-5; whether TRBD1, the table's D call, matches the DNA was not checked. TRBV21-1 corresponds to a pseudogene. The CDR3 has 20 amino acids. This CDR3 reads CASSKLLPSCRTGAQETQYF. Here the CDR3 DNA reads TGTGCCAGCAGCAAATTGTTGCCCAGTTGCCGGACAGGGGCACAAGAGACCCAGTACTTC.

J is TRBJ2-1 and V is TRBV2, with 12 positions matching TRBD2. Germline V CDR1 and CDR2: SNHLY, FYNNEI. This CDR3 contains 17 residues. Trimming cost V 4 bases and J 1 base; bases outside gene matches: 5. This CDR3 is CASSGLAGGTSYNEQFF. The CDR3 nucleotides are TGTGCCAGCAGTGGGCTAGCGGGGGGGACATCCTACAATGAGCAGTTCTTC.

This clonotype was recorded once. The J gene is TRBJ1-2, the V gene TRBV28, with D maybe TRBD1 (5 bases). Trimming removed 11 bases from V and 3 bases from J, with 16 bases in between. Per the germline V gene, CDR1 is MDHEN and CDR2 is SYDVKM. There are 13 residues in the CDR3. This CDR3 reads CAAWAGDDYGYTF. The CDR3 DNA follows: TGTGCCGCCTGGGCGGGGGATGACTATGGCTACACCTTC.

The CDR3 DNA is TGTGCCAGCAGCTTGGGACTAGCGAGGGAGGTGGAAAATGAGCAGTTCTTC. It is translated as CASSLGLAREVENEQFF. This chain connects TRBV11-3 to TRBJ2-1; 10 bases line up with TRBD2. V shed 3 bases and J 7 bases; nucleotides not matched to a gene: 12. This CDR3 region has 17 residues. Germline V gives CDR1 SGHNT, CDR2 YENEEA.

The V and J genes are TRBV7-9 and TRBJ1-5, with TRBD1 as a possible D gene (6 bases). The V end lost 4 bases, the J end lost 4 bases, and 14 bases lay between the germline ends. The CDR3 has 15 residues. The V gene's germline CDR1 is SEHNR and CDR2 FQNEAQ (reference sequence). CDR3 nucleotide sequence: TGTGCCAGCAGCTCTACAGGGTCGGTTAATCAGCCCCAGCATTTT. It translates to CASSSTGSVNQPQHF.

The CDR3 sequence: CAIGSRGNTEAFF. For the CDR3, the DNA is TGTGCCATCGGGAGTCGGGGTAACACTGAAGCTTTCTTT. The chain recombines TRBV10-3 with TRBJ1-1; no definite D call. The V and J ends lost 8 bases and 2 bases respectively, with 12 bases between them. There are 13 residues in the CDR3. Germline CDR1 is ENHRY and CDR2 is SYGVKD.

This chain links TRBV20-1 with TRBJ2-1, with 13 bases fitting TRBD2. Germline lookup yields CDR1 DFQATT and CDR2 SNEGSKA (reference sequence). The CDR3 sequence is 15 residues long. Germline trimming cut 1 base from V and 9 bases from J; bases unmatched to any gene: 6. In nucleotides, the CDR3 is TGCAGTGCTAGAGGGACTAGCGGGGGTAATTCTGAGCAGTTCTTC. Protein product: CSARGTSGGNSEQFF.

This chain uses TRBV20-1 with TRBJ1-6; 8 nucleotides match TRBD1. Germline trimming cut 5 bases from V and 6 bases from J; bases unmatched to any gene: 18. This CDR3 comprises 18 residues. The germline V gene has CDR1 DFQATT and CDR2 SNEGSKA (reference sequence). DNA for the CDR3: TGCAGTGCTGTAGATAGGAACCGGGGGACAGGTGGTAATTCACCCCTCCACTTT. Amino acids: CSAVDRNRGTGGNSPLHF.

The chain carries TRBV18 and TRBJ2-3; D is unclear. Germline assignment: CDR1 KGHSH and CDR2 LQKENI. Trimming cost V 0 bases and J 8 bases, with 6 bases left between them. The CDR3 has 12 amino acids. The CDR3 reads CASSPPAGTQYF. For the CDR3, the DNA is TGTGCCAGCTCACCACCGGCAGGTACGCAGTATTTT.

This clonotype appeared a single time. The genes are TRBV20-1 and TRBJ1-1; 7 bases align to TRBD1. CDR3 length equals 13 residues. The germline V gene encodes CDR1 DFQATT and CDR2 SNEGSKA (reference sequence). V trimming: 3 bases; J trimming: 3 bases; junction bases outside the gene matches: 4. The CDR3 DNA reads as TGCAGTGCTAGCCCAGGGGGGGACACTGAAGCTTTCTTT. Its translation is CSASPGGDTEAFF.

The rearrangement joins TRBV9 to TRBJ2-4; 7 bases are a match to TRBD2. V dropped 4 bases and J dropped 13; count of bases not matched to a gene: 23. The CDR3 contains 17 residues. Per the germline V gene, CDR1 is SGDLS and CDR2 is YYNGEE. CDR3 bases: TGTGCCAGCAGCCCGACCCGCACGGGGGGTTCCTACAATGAGCAGTACTTC. Protein product: CASSPTRTGGSYNEQYF. Full variable domain (rest looked up from reference TRBV9 and TRBJ2-4): DSGVTQTPKHLITATGQRVTLRCSPRSGDLSVYWYQQSLDQGLQFLIQYYNGEERAKGNILERFSAQQFPDLHSELNLSSLELGDSALYFCASSPTRTGGSYNEQYFGAGTRLSVL.

The genes are TRBV5-6 and TRBJ2-3, with TRBD2 as a possible D gene (6 bases). V gave up 4 bases and J gave up 7 bases, with 22 bases separating them. This CDR3 has 16 residues. The germline V gene encodes CDR1 SGHDT and CDR2 YYEEEE. The CDR3 DNA reads TGTGCCAGCAGCGTAACCCCCGGGACTTCTGGGCATACGCAGTATTTT. It encodes CASSVTPGTSGHTQYF. The full variable domain, rest sourced from reference TRBV5-6 and TRBJ2-3, is DAGVTQSPTHLIKTRGQQVTLRCSPKSGHDTVSWYQQALGQGPQFIFQYYEEEERQRGNFPDRFSGHQFPNYSSELNVNALLLGDSALYLCASSVTPGTSGHTQYFGPGTRLTVL.

The chain recombines TRBV4-3 with TRBJ2-5; TRBD1 matches at 11 bases. With the DNA end fitting TRBJ2-7 better, the J assignment may be wrong. The V gene's germline CDR1 is LGHNA and CDR2 YSLEER. CDR3 length: 16 residues. Here the CDR3 reads CASSHTRDRGTYEQYF. For the CDR3, the DNA is TGCGCCAGCAGCCATACCCGGGACAGGGGGACGTACGAGCAGTACTTC.

This clonotype showed up just once. The chain couples TRBV10-3 to TRBJ2-3, with D perhaps TRBD1 (5 bases). Germline V CDR1 and CDR2: ENHRY, SYGVKD. The V gene lost 4 bases and the J gene lost 5 bases, with 13 bases spanning the gap. The CDR3 totals 14 residues. The CDR3 nucleotides read TGTGCCATCAGTGGCGGCAGGCAGGGAGATACGCAGTATTTT. Its protein product is CAISGGRQGDTQYF.

This clonotype appeared many times. The rearrangement uses TRBV2 and TRBJ2-5, with 7 bases aligning to TRBD1. The V gene's germline CDR1 is SNHLY and CDR2 FYNNEI. This CDR3 is 15 amino acids long. V lost 5 bases to trimming and J lost 5 bases; unmatched junction nucleotides: 11. The DNA for the CDR3 is TGTGCCAGCAGTAACAGGGGCGACCCGCGCGAGACCCAGTACTTC. It is translated as CASSNRGDPRETQYF.

The chain employs TRBV20-1 and TRBJ2-1, with 9 bases identical to TRBD1. Per the germline V gene, CDR1 is DFQATT and CDR2 is SNEGSKA (reference sequence). V trimming: 6 bases; J trimming: 1 base; junction bases outside the gene matches: 10. This CDR3 comprises 16 residues. The CDR3 reads CSAKGGGQGSYNEQFF. For the CDR3, the DNA is TGCAGTGCCAAAGGGGGGGGACAGGGATCCTACAATGAGCAGTTCTTC.

The V call is TRBV12-3 or TRBV12-4, the J call TRBJ1-2; 7 positions agree with TRBD1. The CDR3 contains 14 residues. V lost 6 bases to trimming and J lost 4 bases; unmatched junction nucleotides: 8. The CDR3 DNA follows: TGTGCCAGCAGGTCGGGACAGAGGCTCTATGGCTACACCTTC. Translation gives CASRSGQRLYGYTF.

This clonotype was seen only once. One junction end disagrees with the germline gene, perhaps due to a read error. Written as DNA, the CDR3 is TGTGTCAGCGCAGGGGGAGGGGGAGAAGAGACCCAGTACTTC. Translated: CVSAGGGGEETQYF. The chain employs TRBV6-6 and TRBJ2-5; either TRBD1 or TRBD2 may fit D (7 bases each). Germline CDR1 and CDR2: MNHNY and SVGAGI (reference sequence). This CDR3 has 14 amino acids.

This sequence joins TRBV7-9 and TRBJ2-7, with 10 bases that match TRBD1. After removal of 5 bases from V and 6 bases from J, the junction contained 19 bases not matched to a gene. Per germline, CDR1 SEHNR and CDR2 FQNEAQ (reference sequence). This CDR3 contains 18 residues. As DNA, the CDR3 is TGTGCCAGCAGCCCAAGGGACAGGGGACCCTCTGGGGATTTCGAGCAGTACTTC. Amino acids: CASSPRDRGPSGDFEQYF. Variable domain in full (rest from reference TRBV7-9 and TRBJ2-7): DTGVSQNPRHKITKRGQNVTFRCDPISEHNRLYWYRQTLGQGPEFLTYFQNEAQLEKSRLLSDRFSAERPKGSFSTLEIQRTEQGDSAMYLCASSPRDRGPSGDFEQYFGPGTRLTVT.

The chain is built from TRBV6-6 and TRBJ2-7; D might be TRBD1 or TRBD2, each matching 7 bases. Germline CDR1 MNHNY, CDR2 SVGAGI (reference sequence). The CDR3 has 15 residues. Trimming removed 6 bases from V and 3 bases from J, with 18 bases in between. The CDR3 region has the DNA TGTGCCAGCAGCCTCTCACAGGGGAGGGACTACGAGCAGTACTTC. Amino acid sequence: CASSLSQGRDYEQYF.

This clonotype has more than one count but fewer than ten. The genes are TRBV7-2 and TRBJ1-1; perhaps TRBD1 as D (5 bases). This CDR3 contains 13 residues. The germline CDR1 and CDR2 sequences are SGHTA and FQGNSA. The V end lost 7 bases, the J end lost 7 bases, and 16 bases lay between the germline ends. The CDR3, as DNA: TGTGCCAGCACCCAAACGGTGGGGGGTGAAGCTTTCTTT. Its protein is CASTQTVGGEAFF.

This chain uses TRBV21-1 with TRBJ1-5; the table's D gene call, TRBD1, was not cross checked with the DNA. TRBV21-1 is noted as a pseudogene. This CDR3 spans 16 amino acids. This CDR3 is CASSKGAGSWNQPQHF. CDR3 nucleotide sequence: TGTGCCAGCAGCAAAGGGGCAGGGAGCTGGAATCAGCCCCAGCATTTT.

In this sample, this clonotype turned up a few times. The chain has TRBV3-1 and TRBJ1-2; D possibly corresponds to TRBD1 (5 bases). The ends were cut back, 6 bases at V and 7 bases at J, with 18 bases in the middle. The CDR3 spans 14 residues. In germline, CDR1 is LGHDT, CDR2 YNNKEL (reference sequence). The CDR3 bases are TGTGCCAGCAGGCGTGGGACGGCCGGGCCTGGCTACACCTTC. It encodes CASRRGTAGPGYTF.

The J gene is TRBJ2-3, the V gene TRBV20-1; no reliable D call. The germline gives CDR1 DFQATT, CDR2 SNEGSKA (reference sequence). Between the trimmed V and J ends, which lost 8 bases and 1 base, there was a span of 16 bases. This CDR3 contains 14 residues. The CDR3 DNA reads as TGCAGTTGCCCGGGTCGCTATGGCACAGATACGCAGTATTTT. This encodes CSCPGRYGTDTQYF.

The chain joins TRBV9 to TRBJ2-5; D is unresolved. The germline V and J ends were trimmed by 4 bases and 3 bases, with 7 bases remaining between them. There are 12 residues in the CDR3. Germline V gene data show CDR1 as SGDLS and CDR2 as YYNGEE. CDR3 protein: CASSPIEETQYF. CDR3 nucleotide sequence: TGTGCCAGCAGCCCTATTGAAGAGACCCAGTACTTC.

This clonotype was seen a handful of times. V is TRBV12-3 or TRBV12-4 and J is TRBJ2-4; 8 bases fit TRBD2. Trimming took 6 bases from V and 0 from J; bases not matched to a gene: 7. The CDR3 is 16 residues long. The CDR3 protein is CASRPAGGIAKNIQYF. In DNA form, the CDR3 reads TGTGCCAGCAGACCCGCGGGGGGTATAGCCAAAAACATTCAGTACTTC.

This chain joins TRBV10-3 and TRBJ2-4; TRBD1 is a possible D gene (5 bases). The J call is in doubt because the DNA end fits TRBJ2-7 better. Per the germline V gene, CDR1 is ENHRY and CDR2 is SYGVKD. The CDR3 runs 14 residues. CDR3 residues: CAISPPGRVHEQYF. CDR3 DNA sequence: TGTGCCATCAGTCCCCCGGGCAGGGTACACGAGCAGTACTTC.